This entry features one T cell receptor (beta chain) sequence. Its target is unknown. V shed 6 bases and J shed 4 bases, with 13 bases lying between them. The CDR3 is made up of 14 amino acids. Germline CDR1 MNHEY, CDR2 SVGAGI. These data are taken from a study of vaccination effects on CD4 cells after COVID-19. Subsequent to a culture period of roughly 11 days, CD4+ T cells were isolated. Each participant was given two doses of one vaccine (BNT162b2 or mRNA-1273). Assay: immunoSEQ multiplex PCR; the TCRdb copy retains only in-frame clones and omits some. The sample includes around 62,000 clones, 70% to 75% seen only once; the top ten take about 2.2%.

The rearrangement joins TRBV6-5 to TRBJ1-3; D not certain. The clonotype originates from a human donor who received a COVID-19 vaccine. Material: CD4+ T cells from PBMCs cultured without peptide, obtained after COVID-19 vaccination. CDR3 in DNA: TGTGCCAGCAGCCGGCGGGGTCCAGGAAACACCATATATTTT. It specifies CASSRRGPGNTIYF.